This T cell receptor (beta chain) was profiled in a study of radiation and T cells in renal cell carcinoma. This CDR3 comprises 14 residues. Trimming shortened V by 2 bases and J by 0 bases, and 8 bases separated the two germline ends. CDR1 and CDR2 from the germline V gene are MNHEY and SVGAGI. Time point in this sample: blood 4 weeks post-SBRT, at nephrectomy. Treatment reported: 15 Gy SBRT to primary tumor, nephrectomy 4 weeks later. Repertoires were generated with immunoSEQ multiplex PCR, while TCRdb's copy carries only in-frame clones and drops some. The sample carries about 74,000 clones, roughly nine tenths recorded once.

This clonotype was sampled from a woman aged 70-85 years with renal cell carcinoma. The rearrangement joins TRBV6-5 to TRBJ2-7; D remains unclear. The sample here was blood, taken from a patient whose treatment included radiotherapy and nephrectomy. The chain's CDR3 is CASSYVWGSYEQYF. In nucleotides, the CDR3 is TGTGCCAGCAGTTACGTGTGGGGCTCCTACGAGCAGTACTTC.